The rows below give T cell receptor beta chains drawn from one sample of a study of regulatory T cells in long-lasting Graves disease. MiXCR, applied by TCRdb to the multiplex PCR reads, yields one record per CDR3 protein. The sample has fewer than 550,000 distinct CDR3 sequences; about a sixth are singletons. The same data also went into a second study, on T cells in Graves' hyperthyroidism and ophthalmopathy.

Sample: peripheral blood mononuclear cells (PBMCs), taken at new diagnosis, from a patient treated with antithyroid drugs. The receptors originated from a woman under 30 with Graves disease. Both conserved end residues are part of each CDR3. D genes are given only for firm matches. The size field is filled for only some rows; it gives once, few, many or a size class.

TRBV20-1	-	many	TRBJ2-1	TGCAGTGCTAGAGACGACGACTCCTACAATGAGCAGTTCTTC	CSARDDDSYNEQFF
TRBV7-9	-	few	TRBJ2-7	TGTGCCAGCAGCCCCCATCCCGGGACCGCCTACTACGAGCAGTACTTC	CASSPHPGTAYYEQYF
TRBV28	-	many	TRBJ2-1	TGTGCCAGCAGAGTTCCGACTGGATACAATGAGCAGTTCTTC	CASRVPTGYNEQFF
TRBV30	-	many	TRBJ2-5	TGTGCCTGGAGTTCTAGCGACCAAGAGACCCAGTACTTC	CAWSSSDQETQYF
TRBV29-1	TRBD2	few	TRBJ2-3	TGCAGCACGGGACTAGCGGTTCAAGATACGCAGTATTTT	CSTGLAVQDTQYF
TRBV11-2	-	many	TRBJ2-7	TGTGCCAGCAGCTTAGGGACTAACTACGAGCAGTACTTC	CASSLGTNYEQYF
TRBV7-6	-	many	TRBJ2-1	TGTGCCAGCAGCTTAGTTACGGGGACTGACAATGAGCAGTTCTTC	CASSLVTGTDNEQFF
TRBV12-3/TRBV12-4	-	-	TRBJ2-1	TGTGCCAGCAGTTTTAAACTAGTTAGCTCCTACAATGAGCAGTTCTTC	CASSFKLVSSYNEQFF
TRBV19	-	few	TRBJ1-5	TGTGCCAGTAGTATAGATGCTACAGGGCCCCGGGGCAATCAGCCCCAGCATTTT	CASSIDATGPRGNQPQHF
TRBV19	TRBD1	few	TRBJ1-1	TGTGCCAGTAGTATTGGGGACAGGGGGCTCGGCACTGAAGCTTTCTTT	CASSIGDRGLGTEAFF
TRBV7-2	-	-	TRBJ1-5	TGTGCCAGCAGCGCCCAAGGGGGAGGTCAGCCCCAGCATTTT	CASSAQGGGQPQHF
TRBV20-1	-	many	TRBJ2-7	TGCAGTGCTAGAGAACCCCGTCGGGAGTACGAGCAGTACTTC	CSAREPRREYEQYF
TRBV20-1	TRBD1	many	TRBJ1-1	TGCAGTGCCCTAACAGGGGTGAACACTGAAGCTTTCTTT	CSALTGVNTEAFF
TRBV12-3/TRBV12-4	TRBD1	-	TRBJ1-4	TGTGCCAGCAATCGACAGGGACGTGAAAAACTGTTTTTT	CASNRQGREKLFF
TRBV5-5	TRBD1	few	TRBJ2-5	TGTGCCAGCAGCCGCCGACAGGGGGGCCAAAACCAAGAGACCCAGTACTTC	CASSRRQGGQNQETQYF
TRBV28	-	many	TRBJ2-7	TGTGCCAGCAGTTTTCATCGATGGGGTCATGAATCCTACGAGCAGTACTTC	CASSFHRWGHESYEQYF
TRBV15	-	few	TRBJ1-5	TGTGCCACCAGCAGCTCGTACAGGGAAAATCAGCCCCAGCATTTT	CATSSSYRENQPQHF
TRBV7-2	TRBD2	many	TRBJ2-7	TGTGCCAGCAGCTTTGGACTAGCGGGAGTAGGCGAGCAGTACTTC	CASSFGLAGVGEQYF
TRBV29-1	-	-	TRBJ1-1	TGCAGCGTTCGGGACGGGATGAACACTGAAGCTTTCTTT	CSVRDGMNTEAFF
TRBV10-2	-	many	TRBJ1-5	TGCGCCAGCAGTCCCGGGACAACCTATCAGCCCCAGCATTTT	CASSPGTTYQPQHF
TRBV7-9	TRBD2	few	TRBJ2-7	TGTGCCAGCACCACCGGGACTAGGGCCTACGAGCAGTACTTC	CASTTGTRAYEQYF
TRBV6-2/TRBV6-3	TRBD2	-	TRBJ2-3	TGTGCCAGCAGTTTTAGCGGGAGGGCCTTCAGGGAGTATTTT	CASSFSGRAFREYF
TRBV6-2/TRBV6-3	TRBD2	many	TRBJ2-3	TGTGCCAGCAGTTACCTTCGTGCTGCGGGAGGGCCTCCAGATACGCAGTATTTT	CASSYLRAAGGPPDTQYF
TRBV28	TRBD1	many	TRBJ1-4	TGTGCCAGCAGTTTGGGGGGACAGGCTCATGAAAAACTGTTTTTT	CASSLGGQAHEKLFF
TRBV30	-	-	TRBJ2-2	TGTGCCTGGAGTGCCCAGACTAGTCGGAACACCGGGGAGCTGTTTTTT	CAWSAQTSRNTGELFF
TRBV18	-	many	TRBJ1-1	TGTGCCAGCTCGGAGTTACAGCGAAACACTGAAGCTTTCTTT	CASSELQRNTEAFF
TRBV28	-	many	TRBJ1-2	TGTGCCAGCAGTTTAGGGAAGGACTATGGCTACACCTTC	CASSLGKDYGYTF
TRBV18	-	many	TRBJ2-3	TGTGCCAGCTCACCACCGGCGAGGGAAGGACGGGACACAGATACGCAGTATTTT	CASSPPAREGRDTDTQYF
TRBV7-2	-	few	TRBJ2-1	TGTGCCAGCAGCTTAGCCCGGGACTACAATGAGCAGTTCTTC	CASSLARDYNEQFF
TRBV19	-	-	TRBJ2-7	TGTGCCAGTAGCGGACTTGGGTCCTACGAGCAGTACTTC	CASSGLGSYEQYF
TRBV12-3/TRBV12-4	TRBD1	few	TRBJ2-2	TGTGCCAGCAGCTCCGGGACAGGGGGGTCCGGGGAGCTGTTTTTT	CASSSGTGGSGELFF
TRBV7-2	-	many	TRBJ2-1	TGTGCCAGCAGCGCCTGGACAGTACCTTCCTACAATGAGCAGTTCTTC	CASSAWTVPSYNEQFF
TRBV7-8	TRBD2	many	TRBJ2-1	TGTGCCAGCAGCTTAAGAGCGGGAGAGGGCTACAATGAGCAGTTCTTC	CASSLRAGEGYNEQFF
TRBV9	TRBD2	-	TRBJ2-1	TGTGCCAGCAGCGATAAACGGACTAGCGGGAGGTCTTACAATGAGCAGTTCTTC	CASSDKRTSGRSYNEQFF
TRBV12-3/TRBV12-4	TRBD1	many	TRBJ2-3	TGTGCCAGCAGTTTAAGGGGGCAAGTTACAGATACGCAGTATTTT	CASSLRGQVTDTQYF
TRBV4-2	-	-	TRBJ1-1	TGTGCCAGCAGCCAAAACCCGGGGGCGGCGGACACTGAAGCTTTCTTT	CASSQNPGAADTEAFF
TRBV20-1	TRBD2	-	TRBJ2-3	TGCAGTGCGAGGACTAGCGGGAGGGAAACAGATACGCAGTATTTT	CSARTSGRETDTQYF
TRBV6-1	TRBD2	few	TRBJ2-5	TGTGCCAGCAGTCAGCTAGCGGGAGTTTTGGAGACCCAGTACTTC	CASSQLAGVLETQYF
TRBV11-3	TRBD2	few	TRBJ2-1	TGTGCCAGCACCCCGGGTAGCGGGGGCTACAATGAGCAGTTCTTC	CASTPGSGGYNEQFF
TRBV11-3	-	many	TRBJ2-1	TGTGCCAGCAGCATGCGGGTGAACAATGAGCAGTTCTTC	CASSMRVNNEQFF
TRBV19	TRBD1	-	TRBJ2-7	TGTGCCAGTAGTATTTCGACAGGGGGAACCTACGAGCAGTACTTC	CASSISTGGTYEQYF
TRBV20-1	TRBD2	many	TRBJ2-7	TGCAGTGCTAGCAGCGGGAGTCACGAGCAGTACTTC	CSASSGSHEQYF
TRBV6-1	TRBD1	many	TRBJ2-7	TGTGCCAGCAGTGACCGGGACAGGGAGGAATTC	CASSDRDREEF
TRBV28	-	many	TRBJ1-1	TGTGCCAGAAGTCGGGAACCAACAACTGAAGCTTTCTTT	CARSREPTTEAFF
TRBV27	TRBD1	many	TRBJ2-5	TGTGCCAGCAGTCTCGGGACAGGGGAAGGGGAGACCCAGTACTTC	CASSLGTGEGETQYF
TRBV28	-	-	TRBJ1-5	TGTGCCAGCAGCGAGGACCACAATCAGCCCCAGCATTTT	CASSEDHNQPQHF
TRBV20-1	TRBD1	many	TRBJ1-2	TGCAGTGCAAGAACGGGGGGGGCACAGGGGGACACCTTC	CSARTGGAQGDTF
TRBV20-1	-	many	TRBJ2-5	TGCAGTGCTAGAGGTCTATTCGGCCAAGAGACCCAGTACTTC	CSARGLFGQETQYF
TRBV20-1	TRBD2	many	TRBJ2-1	TGCAGTGCTAGAACCCCTCACCAACTAGCGGAGGAGGGCAATGAGCAGTTCTTC	CSARTPHQLAEEGNEQFF
TRBV5-1	-	once	TRBJ1-4	TGCGCCAGCAGCTTGAGCTTGTCGACGAGGACTAATGAAAAACTGTTTTTT	CASSLSLSTRTNEKLFF
TRBV4-1	-	many	TRBJ1-5	TGCGCCAGCAGCCAAGCAGGGCTAGGGAATCAGCCCCAGCATTTT	CASSQAGLGNQPQHF
TRBV3-1	TRBD2	many	TRBJ2-3	TGTGCCAGCAGCTCCTCTAGCGGCTCAAACACAGATACGCAGTATTTT	CASSSSSGSNTDTQYF
TRBV6-1	-	-	TRBJ1-5	TGTGCCAGCAGTGAACCCGGTCCCACGAAAGGTCAGCCCCAGCATTTT	CASSEPGPTKGQPQHF
TRBV7-2	-	few	TRBJ2-1	TGTGCCAGCAGCTTATCTTCTGCCCTAGGCAATGAGCAGTTCTTC	CASSLSSALGNEQFF